This TCR beta chain was obtained from a study of blood T cells in healthy people across ages. Study-level results: Age brought a roughly linear fall in TCR beta diversity measured per million T cells.

This CDR3 comprises 15 residues. The ends lost 0 bases at V and 5 bases at J; junction bases unmatched: 4. From germline, CDR1 is SGDLS and CDR2 YYNGEE. This clonotype occurred a few times. Antigen specificity is unknown. It was with a sample-barcoded 5' primer and a J-beta primer mix that a second PCR of roughly 7 to 12 cycles was run. A template-switch adaptor that had 12 random nucleotides put a tag on each cDNA molecule. TCRdb ran MiXCR on the 5' RACE reads and lists one entry per CDR3 protein. The data contain around 1,900,000 distinct CDR3 sequences, 35% to 50% of them singletons. The people who gave samples were healthy Caucasians from Russia, aged roughly 6 to 95. Total RNA, at least 5 micrograms per sample, came from PBMCs.

The sequencing input was blood. This TCR came from a human donor in good health. The chain uses TRBV9 and TRBJ2-3, with 9 bases identical to TRBD2. In DNA form, the CDR3 reads TGTGCCAGCAGCGTAGCTAGCGGGGTGGGAGATACGCAGTATTTT. Its protein is CASSVASGVGDTQYF.